The 32 T cell receptor beta chains below were found in one sample sequenced in a study of blood T cells in healthy people across ages. The authors ran a second PCR of about 7 to 11 cycles using a sample-barcoded 5' primer and a J-beta primer mix. TCRdb called the 5' RACE reads again in MiXCR, with one record for every CDR3 protein. The sample gives 600,000 to 850,000 distinct CDR3 sequences, roughly 41% of which show up once; 20% to 25% is in the top ten. Sample: blood. All receptors derive from a woman in her sixties in good health.

The chain links TRBV28 to TRBJ1-3; D is possibly TRBD1 (5 bases). Trimming removed 3 bases at V and 0 bases at J, with 15 bases between. The CDR3 extends over 17 amino acids. Germline V gene sequence: CDR1 MDHEN, CDR2 SYDVKM. The CDR3 reads CASSLYKQASSGNTIYF. Here the CDR3 DNA reads TGTGCCAGCAGTTTGTATAAACAGGCGAGCTCTGGAAACACCATATATTTT.

This rearrangement joins TRBV28 to TRBJ2-5, with 8 nucleotides matching TRBD1. TRBJ2-7 matches the DNA end more closely, so the J call is doubtful. CDR1 is MDHEN and CDR2 is SYDVKM in the germline V gene. The CDR3 spans 14 residues. The CDR3 loop is CASSLVDRVYEQYF. In DNA, the CDR3 is TGTGCCAGCAGTTTAGTGGACAGGGTGTACGAGCAGTACTTC.

Details on this clonotype: One end of the junction does not line up with germline, which may come from a read error. This rearrangement joins TRBV24-1 to TRBJ2-5; possible D gene TRBD1, 6 bases. This CDR3 is 13 amino acids long. Germline loops: CDR1 KGHDR, CDR2 SFDVKD. CDR3 region: CATSGQSQETQYF. CDR3 coding DNA: TGTGCCACTAGTGGACAGAGCCAAGAGACCCAGTACTTC.

The sample holds a few counts of this clonotype. The chain has TRBV5-1 and TRBJ2-3, with 16 positions matching TRBD2. Trimming removed 4 bases from V and 6 bases from J; junction bases left unmatched: 5. Germline V CDR1 and CDR2: SGHRS, YFSETQ. This CDR3 is 16 amino acids long. CDR3 loop: CASSVGLAGGRDTQYF. CDR3 DNA: TGCGCCAGCAGCGTGGGACTAGCGGGGGGGCGTGATACGCAGTATTTT. Using reference TRBV5-1 and TRBJ2-3 for the parts outside the CDR3, the full variable domain is KAGVTQTPRYLIKTRGQQVTLSCSPISGHRSVSWYQQTPGQGLQFLFEYFSETQRNKGNFPGRFSGRQFSNSRSEMNVSTLELGDSALYLCASSVGLAGGRDTQYFGPGTRLTVL.

This clonotype was counted a few times. V usage is TRBV5-1 and J usage is TRBJ1-1; no definite D call. Deletions cut 7 bases from V and 0 bases from J, with 16 bases between. This CDR3 is built from 15 residues. Germline CDR1 is SGHRS and CDR2 is YFSETQ. The CDR3 protein is CASYPRADLNTEAFF. CDR3 nucleotide sequence: TGCGCCAGCTACCCTCGGGCAGACTTGAACACTGAAGCTTTCTTT.

This clonotype was counted between two and nine times. Here the CDR3 DNA reads TGCAGTGCTGCGGACTACTACAATGAGCAGTTCTTC. This sequence encodes CSAADYYNEQFF. The chain recombines TRBV20-1 with TRBJ2-1; TRBD2 is a possible D gene (6 bases). This CDR3 spans 12 amino acids. Germline values: CDR1 DFQATT, CDR2 SNEGSKA (reference sequence). Trimming cost V 5 bases and J 3 bases, with 8 bases left between them.

The chain employs TRBV18 and TRBJ1-6; 8 bases fit TRBD1. The CDR3 has 16 residues. V was clipped by 3 bases and J by 7 bases; unmatched bases: 8. From germline, CDR1 is KGHSH and CDR2 LQKENI. In nucleotides, the CDR3 is TGTGCCAGCTCACCGCTCCCGGGACAGGAGAATTCACCCCTCCACTTT. This gives the protein CASSPLPGQENSPLHF.

V is TRBV6-5 and J is TRBJ2-3, with D perhaps matching TRBD2 (5 bases). The germline V gene encodes CDR1 MNHEY and CDR2 SVGAGI. Trimming removed 2 bases at V and 8 bases at J, with 26 bases between. The CDR3 spans 18 residues. CDR3 nucleotides: TGTGCCAGCAGTTACGAAGGACTCCCTGTGGTCGGTTCGGTTACGCAGTATTTT. It codes for CASSYEGLPVVGSVTQYF.

V is TRBV25-1 and J is TRBJ2-7, with TRBD1 matching over 7 bases. CDR3 length equals 15 residues. Germline V lookup: CDR1 MGHDK, CDR2 SYGVNS. The trim removed 0 bases at V and 2 bases at J, leaving 4 bases unmatched. CDR3 loop: CASSEYRDSPYEQYF. The DNA for the CDR3 is TGTGCCAGCAGTGAATATAGGGACAGTCCCTACGAGCAGTACTTC.

The CDR3 reads CASSNRLAEQFF. Written as DNA, the CDR3 is TGTGCCAGCAGTAACCGACTAGCCGAGCAGTTCTTC. The rearrangement uses TRBV27 and TRBJ2-1; TRBD2 matches at 7 bases. The V gene's germline CDR1 is MNHEY and CDR2 SMNVEV (reference sequence). The CDR3 sequence is 12 residues long. The J segment lost 10 bases and the V segment lost 5 bases, leaving 5 bases of the junction unmatched.

Comment on this clonotype: A much larger clone lies a single base off, so this may be a read error. No conserved phenylalanine or tryptophan ends this CDR3, so it is likely a read error. The J gene is TRBJ2-5, the V gene TRBV28, with D possibly being TRBD2 (6 bases). Germline-derived CDR1 and CDR2 are MDHEN and SYDVKM. V was cut by 5 bases and J by 3 bases, with 10 bases left in between. This CDR3 is built from 13 residues. CDR3: CASSPGTEETQYL. DNA of the CDR3: TGTGCCAGCAGTCCCGGGACTGAAGAGACCCAGTACTTG.

J is TRBJ1-5 and V is TRBV20-1; D ambiguous. The V gene lost 0 bases and the J gene lost 4 bases, with 10 bases spanning the gap. This CDR3 region has 14 residues. The germline CDR1 and CDR2 sequences are DFQATT and SNEGSKA (reference sequence). The CDR3: CSARDNSGNQPQHF. CDR3 DNA: TGCAGTGCTAGAGACAACAGTGGTAATCAGCCCCAGCATTTT.

DNA of the CDR3: TGTGCCAGCAGCCAACTACTAGCGGGAGTGGTCCATGAGCAGTACTTC. Residues: CASSQLLAGVVHEQYF. J is TRBJ2-5 and V is TRBV3-1; TRBD2 matches 11 bases. The CDR3 length is 16 residues. V trimming: 2 bases; J trimming: 11 bases; junction bases outside the gene matches: 13. Germline-derived CDR1 and CDR2 are LGHDT and YNNKEL (reference sequence).

On this clonotype: Compared with germline, one end of the junction differs, possibly owing to a read error. Here the CDR3 reads CAGSFGGLDYGYTF. In DNA form, the CDR3 reads TGTGCCGGCAGCTTCGGAGGGTTGGATTATGGCTACACCTTC. The chain combines TRBV7-3 with TRBJ1-2; no clear D gene. CDR3 length: 14 amino acids. Germline V gives CDR1 SGHTA, CDR2 FQGTGA.

The J gene is TRBJ2-5, the V gene TRBV4-1, with D unresolved. Per germline, CDR1 MGHRA and CDR2 YSYEKL. The CDR3 is made up of 15 amino acids. Trimming stripped 0 bases from V and 4 bases from J, with 12 bases between. The CDR3 nucleotides are TGCGCCAGCAGCCAAGAAAGTCCGGGCCGAGAGACCCAGTACTTC. Its translation: CASSQESPGRETQYF.

The chain couples TRBV9 to TRBJ2-1, with 10 bases matching TRBD2. V dropped 2 bases and J dropped 12; count of bases not matched to a gene: 11. This CDR3 has 15 residues. Germline V CDR1 and CDR2: SGDLS, YYNGEE. In DNA form, the CDR3 reads TGTGCCAGCAGCGTCGTGGGGACTAGCGCCAAAGGGCAGTTCTTC. Translating it yields CASSVVGTSAKGQFF. Supplemented by reference TRBV9 and TRBJ2-1, the full variable domain reads DSGVTQTPKHLITATGQRVTLRCSPRSGDLSVYWYQQSLDQGLQFLIQYYNGEERAKGNILERFSAQQFPDLHSELNLSSLELGDSALYFCASSVVGTSAKGQFFGPGTRLTVL.

A few counts support this clonotype. The chain employs TRBV7-3 and TRBJ1-2; D unclear. CDR3 length equals 13 residues. With 4 bases removed from V and 4 bases from J, the gap between germline ends came to 10 bases. CDR1 is SGHTA, CDR2 FQGTGA, per germline. The CDR3 DNA is TGTGCCAGCAGCTCTCCTACCGGCTATGGCTACACCTTC. This sequence encodes CASSSPTGYGYTF. Full variable domain (rest looked up from reference TRBV7-3 and TRBJ1-2): GAGVSQTPSNKVTEKGKYVELRCDPISGHTALYWYRQSLGQGPEFLIYFQGTGAADDSGLPNDRFFAVRPEGSVSTLKIQRTERGDSAVYLCASSSPTGYGYTFGSGTRLTVV.

This clonotype has only a few counts. The V and J genes are TRBV7-6 and TRBJ2-3; 13 bases align to TRBD2. The germline V gene encodes CDR1 SGHVS and CDR2 FNYEAQ. The CDR3 is made up of 17 amino acids. V was clipped by 4 bases and J by 5 bases; unmatched bases: 9. The DNA of the CDR3 is TGTGCCAGCAGCTCCGGGACTAGCGGGATTTGGGAAGATACGCAGTATTTT. The encoded protein is CASSSGTSGIWEDTQYF.

This chain uses TRBV20-1 with TRBJ2-3; 7 nucleotides match TRBD1. The V and J ends lost 5 bases and 6 bases, in that order; junction bases with no gene match: 2. From germline, CDR1 is DFQATT and CDR2 SNEGSKA (reference sequence). This CDR3 has 11 amino acids. The CDR3 sequence: CSAPDRDTQYF. The CDR3 DNA reads as TGCAGTGCTCCGGACAGGGATACGCAGTATTTT.

The chain links TRBV27 to TRBJ2-1, with TRBD2 identical over 11 bases. CDR1 MNHEY and CDR2 SMNVEV come from the germline V gene (reference sequence). After removal of 7 bases from V and 2 bases from J, the junction contained 4 bases not matched to a gene. The CDR3 length is 15 residues. The CDR3 sequence: CASKFSGGAYNEQFF. The CDR3 DNA reads TGTGCCAGCAAATTTAGCGGGGGGGCCTACAATGAGCAGTTCTTC.

Concerning this clonotype: This may come from a read error, since a much larger clone is one base off. This CDR3 reads CASRQGTGRSREQYF. The DNA of the CDR3 is TGTGCCAGCAGGCAAGGGACAGGGAGGTCCCGCGAGCAGTACTTC. The V call is TRBV4-2, the J call TRBJ2-7; 9 bases are a match to TRBD1. The CDR3 is 15 residues long. CDR1 is LGHNA and CDR2 is YNFKEQ in the germline V gene.

The table lists this clonotype with a count of one. One end of the junction varies from germline; a read error may be responsible. This chain joins TRBV6-2 or TRBV6-3 and TRBJ2-1, with 9 bases identical to TRBD2. The germline V gene has CDR1 MNHEY and CDR2 SVGEGT. The CDR3 is 19 residues long. The CDR3 loop reads CASSYLAGLAGRAYKEQFF. DNA of the CDR3: TGTGCCAGCAGTTACCTGGCGGGCCTAGCGGGGAGGGCCTACAAGGAGCAGTTCTTC.

The chain has TRBV5-1 and TRBJ2-4, with D perhaps TRBD1 or TRBD2 (7 bases each). With the DNA end fitting TRBJ2-7 better, the J assignment may be wrong. The CDR3 is 15 residues long. Germline V gene lookup returns CDR1 SGHRS and CDR2 YFSETQ. CDR3 bases: TGCGCCAGCAGCTTGTTGCAGGGGGGGTCCTACGAGCAGTACTTC. Its translation is CASSLLQGGSYEQYF.

This clonotype was found a few times. The chain has TRBV7-9 and TRBJ2-1; the D is unclear. With 5 bases removed from V and 8 bases from J, the gap between germline ends came to 13 bases. This CDR3 is 13 amino acids long. Looked up from germline, CDR1 is SEHNR and CDR2 is FQNEAQ (reference sequence). The CDR3, as DNA: TGTGCCAGCAGCGGGCAGGTTTTCGATGAGCAGTTCTTC. This gives the protein CASSGQVFDEQFF.

This clonotype has only one observation. Compared with germline, one end of the junction differs, possibly owing to a read error. This chain connects TRBV10-3 to TRBJ2-2; D tentatively fits TRBD1 or TRBD2 (5 bases each). The CDR3 runs 16 residues. Germline values: CDR1 ENHRY, CDR2 SYGVKD. CDR3 nucleotide sequence: TGTGCCGTCAGTGATACCGGAGGACAGAACACCGGGGAGCTGTTTTTT. Translated, it gives CAVSDTGGQNTGELFF.

Concerning this clonotype itself: In this CDR3 the conserved last residue, phenylalanine or tryptophan, is missing, so a read error is likely. This chain links TRBV6-2 or TRBV6-3 with TRBJ2-7; possibly TRBD2 for D (6 bases). Trimming removed 8 bases at V and 3 bases at J, with 17 bases between. This CDR3 has 14 residues. The germline CDR1 and CDR2 sequences are MNHEY and SVGEGT. CDR3 DNA sequence: TGTGCCAGCGGTAGCGGATTACTCAACTACGAGCAGTACTCC. Encoded protein: CASGSGLLNYEQYS.

This chain joins TRBV27 and TRBJ2-5, with D possibly matching TRBD2 (5 bases). The last part of the DNA fits TRBJ2-7 better; the J call may be wrong. CDR1 is MNHEY and CDR2 is SMNVEV in the germline V gene (reference sequence). This CDR3 spans 14 amino acids. CDR3 protein: CATSAGLAYVEQYF. The CDR3 DNA reads as TGTGCCACATCGGCCGGGCTAGCATACGTCGAGCAGTACTTC.

This clonotype was seen more than once but under ten times. The J gene is TRBJ2-7, the V gene TRBV7-6; 11 nucleotides line up with TRBD1. Germline V gene data show CDR1 as SGHVS and CDR2 as FNYEAQ. There are 17 residues in the CDR3. After removal of 4 bases from V and 2 bases from J, the junction contained 10 bases not matched to a gene. CDR3 protein: CASSSRTGGHGTYEQYF. In nucleotides, the CDR3 is TGTGCCAGCAGCTCCAGGACAGGGGGCCATGGAACCTACGAGCAGTACTTC.

As to this clonotype: A single base separates this from a much larger clone, so it may be a read error. The rearrangement uses TRBV11-1 and TRBJ2-7; D unresolved. Near its end, the DNA agrees better with TRBJ2-5, so the J call may be wrong. The CDR3 contains 14 residues. Germline CDR1 reads SGHAT; CDR2 reads FQDESV (reference sequence). Here the CDR3 DNA reads TGTGCCAGCAGCGTAGGCGACCGGCAAGAGACCCAGTACTTC. Translation: CASSVGDRQETQYF.

This clonotype was picked up many times. The J gene is TRBJ2-1, the V gene TRBV7-2; D not resolved. This CDR3 contains 14 residues. Trimming removed 1 base from V and 2 bases from J, with 6 bases in between. Germline values: CDR1 SGHTA, CDR2 FQGNSA. CDR3 sequence reads: CASSLDHTYNEQFF. As DNA, the CDR3 is TGTGCCAGCAGCTTAGACCATACCTACAATGAGCAGTTCTTC.

The chain employs TRBV20-1 and TRBJ1-6, with 8 bases lining up with TRBD1. V was clipped by 2 bases and J by 6 bases; unmatched bases: 3. Germline values: CDR1 DFQATT, CDR2 SNEGSKA (reference sequence). CDR3 length: 14 amino acids. The CDR3 loop is CSARRDRLNSPLHF. CDR3 bases: TGCAGTGCTAGAAGGGACAGGCTTAATTCACCCCTCCACTTT.

To note about this clonotype: Germline is not matched at one junction end, which may reflect a read error. The V call is TRBV18, the J call TRBJ1-1; D gene uncertain. CDR1 is KGHSH and CDR2 is LQKENI in the germline V gene. The CDR3 spans 14 residues. The DNA for the CDR3 is TGTGCCGGCTCACCCCGTGACACGAACACTGAAGCTTTCTTT. Protein product: CAGSPRDTNTEAFF.